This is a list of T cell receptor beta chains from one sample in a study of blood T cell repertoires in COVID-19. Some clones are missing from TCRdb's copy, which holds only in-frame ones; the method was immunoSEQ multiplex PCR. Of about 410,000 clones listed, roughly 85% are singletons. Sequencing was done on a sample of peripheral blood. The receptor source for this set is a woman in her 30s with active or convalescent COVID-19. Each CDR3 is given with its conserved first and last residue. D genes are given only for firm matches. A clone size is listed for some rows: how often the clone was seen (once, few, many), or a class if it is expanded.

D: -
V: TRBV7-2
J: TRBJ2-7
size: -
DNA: TGTGCCAGCAGCTCCAGGGGAGGGCTCGCTTACGAGCAGTACTTC
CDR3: CASSSRGGLAYEQYF

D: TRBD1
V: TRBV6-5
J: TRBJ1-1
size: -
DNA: TGTGCCAGCAGTTATGGACAGGGCCTCACTGAAGCTTTCTTT
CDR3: CASSYGQGLTEAFF

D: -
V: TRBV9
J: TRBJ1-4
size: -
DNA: TGTGCCAGCAGCGTAGGTTCTCCGGGGGACGAAAAACTGTTTTTT
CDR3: CASSVGSPGDEKLFF

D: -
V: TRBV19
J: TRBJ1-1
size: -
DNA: TGTGCCAGTAGTGATTTCTTGGGGCGCCCTGAAGCTTTCTTT
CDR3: CASSDFLGRPEAFF

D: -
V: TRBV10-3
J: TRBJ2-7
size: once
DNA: TGTGCCATCAGTGAGTCCGAGGTAGCGCGACCCTACGAGCAGTACTTC
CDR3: CAISESEVARPYEQYF

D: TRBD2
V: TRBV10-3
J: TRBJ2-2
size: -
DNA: TGTGCCATCAGTGAGGAACTAGCGGGAGGGAGCGGGGAGCTGTTTTTT
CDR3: CAISEELAGGSGELFF

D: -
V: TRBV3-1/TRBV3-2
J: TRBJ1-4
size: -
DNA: TGTGCCAGCAGCCAAGCGCCAGGTGTGCTGTTTTTT
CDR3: CASSQAPGVLFF

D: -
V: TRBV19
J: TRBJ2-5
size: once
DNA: TGTGCCAGTAGTAACAGTGGGGCGACCCAGTACTTC
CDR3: CASSNSGATQYF

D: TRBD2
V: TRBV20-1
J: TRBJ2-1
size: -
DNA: TGCAGTGCTAGTGTAACTAGCGGGGGCAATGAGCAGTTCTTC
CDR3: CSASVTSGGNEQFF

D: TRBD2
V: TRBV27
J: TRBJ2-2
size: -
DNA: TGTGCCAGCAGTTTCCTAGCGGGAGTTACCGGGGAGCTGTTTTTT
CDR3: CASSFLAGVTGELFF

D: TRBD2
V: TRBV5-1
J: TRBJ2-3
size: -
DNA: TGCGCCAGCAGCTTAGGACTAGCGGGGGGCCTCACCACAGATACGCAGTATTTT
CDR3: CASSLGLAGGLTTDTQYF

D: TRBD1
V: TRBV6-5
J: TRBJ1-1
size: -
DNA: TGTGCCAGCAGTCAACAGGGGTTGAACACTGAAGCTTTCTTT
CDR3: CASSQQGLNTEAFF

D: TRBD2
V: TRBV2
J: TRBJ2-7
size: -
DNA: TGTGCCAGCAGTGACCCGGGACTAGCGGATGTAGGGCAGTACTTC
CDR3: CASSDPGLADVGQYF

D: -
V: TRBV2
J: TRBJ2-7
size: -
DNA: TGTGCCAGCAGTTATGGGGGGTCCGGTTACGAGCAGTACTTC
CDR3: CASSYGGSGYEQYF

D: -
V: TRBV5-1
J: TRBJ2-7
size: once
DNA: TGCGCCAGCAGCTTGCTCGGGAACTACGAGCAGTACTTC
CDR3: CASSLLGNYEQYF

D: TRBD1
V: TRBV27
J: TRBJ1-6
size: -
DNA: TGTGCCAGCAGTTTAGGGGACAGGGGGGGTTCACCCCTCCACTTT
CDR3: CASSLGDRGGSPLHF

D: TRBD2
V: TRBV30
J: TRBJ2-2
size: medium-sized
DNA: TGTGCCTTCCATCTTAGCGGGAGGGAGACCGGGGAGCTGTTTTTT
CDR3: CAFHLSGRETGELFF

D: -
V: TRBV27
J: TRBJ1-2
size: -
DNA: TGTGCCAGCAGGGAAACAGGGCTCATTAACTATGGCTACACCTTC
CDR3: CASRETGLINYGYTF

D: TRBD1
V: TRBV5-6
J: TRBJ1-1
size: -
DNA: TGTGCCAGCAGTCCCGGGACAGGGAAGGCTTTCTTT
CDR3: CASSPGTGKAFF

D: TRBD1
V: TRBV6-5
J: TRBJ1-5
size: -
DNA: TGTGCCAGCAGCCGGACAGGGGAAGGGGGTCAGCCCCAGCATTTT
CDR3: CASSRTGEGGQPQHF

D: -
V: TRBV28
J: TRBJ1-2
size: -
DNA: TGTGCCAGCAGTCCCCTCACGGGGGTTCAAGGTTATGGCTACACCTTC
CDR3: CASSPLTGVQGYGYTF

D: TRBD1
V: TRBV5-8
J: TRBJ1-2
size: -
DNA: TGTGCCAGCAGCCGCTCACAGGGGACCTTCAATACTAACTATGGCTACACCTTC
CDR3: CASSRSQGTFNTNYGYTF

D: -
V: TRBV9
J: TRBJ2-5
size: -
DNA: TGTGCCAGCAGCGTAGGCGGGGCTAGCCTGGAGACCCAGTACTTC
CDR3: CASSVGGASLETQYF

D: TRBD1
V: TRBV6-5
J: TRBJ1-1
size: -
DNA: TGTGCCAGCAGTTACAACAGGGGGCAGAACACTGAAGCTTTCTTT
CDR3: CASSYNRGQNTEAFF

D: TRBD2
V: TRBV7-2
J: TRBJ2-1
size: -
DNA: TGTGCCAGCAGCCGTAGCGGGGCTAGCTCCTACAATGAGCAGTTCTTC
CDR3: CASSRSGASSYNEQFF

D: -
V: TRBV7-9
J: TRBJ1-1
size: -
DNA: TGTGCCAGCAGCGCACGGGAGGGAAACACTGAAGCTTTCTTT
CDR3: CASSAREGNTEAFF

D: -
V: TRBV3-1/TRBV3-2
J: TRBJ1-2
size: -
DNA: TGTGCCAGCAGCCAAGTGGCCAGTTACTATGGCTACACCTTC
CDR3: CASSQVASYYGYTF